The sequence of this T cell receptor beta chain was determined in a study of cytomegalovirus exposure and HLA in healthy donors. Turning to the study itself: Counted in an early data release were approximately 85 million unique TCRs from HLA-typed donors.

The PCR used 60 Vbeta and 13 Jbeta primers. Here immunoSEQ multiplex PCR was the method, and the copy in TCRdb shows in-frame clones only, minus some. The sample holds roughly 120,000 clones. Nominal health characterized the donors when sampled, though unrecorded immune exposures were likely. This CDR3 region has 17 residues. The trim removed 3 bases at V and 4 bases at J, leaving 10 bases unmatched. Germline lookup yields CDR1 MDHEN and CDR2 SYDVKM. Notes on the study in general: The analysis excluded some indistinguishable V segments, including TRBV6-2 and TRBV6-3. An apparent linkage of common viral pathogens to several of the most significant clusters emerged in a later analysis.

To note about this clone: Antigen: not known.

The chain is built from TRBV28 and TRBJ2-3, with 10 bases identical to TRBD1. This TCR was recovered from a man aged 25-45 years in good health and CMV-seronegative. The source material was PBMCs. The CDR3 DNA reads TGTGCCAGCAGTTTGCGGACCGGGACAGGGGAACCAGATACGCAGTATTTT. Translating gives CASSLRTGTGEPDTQYF.